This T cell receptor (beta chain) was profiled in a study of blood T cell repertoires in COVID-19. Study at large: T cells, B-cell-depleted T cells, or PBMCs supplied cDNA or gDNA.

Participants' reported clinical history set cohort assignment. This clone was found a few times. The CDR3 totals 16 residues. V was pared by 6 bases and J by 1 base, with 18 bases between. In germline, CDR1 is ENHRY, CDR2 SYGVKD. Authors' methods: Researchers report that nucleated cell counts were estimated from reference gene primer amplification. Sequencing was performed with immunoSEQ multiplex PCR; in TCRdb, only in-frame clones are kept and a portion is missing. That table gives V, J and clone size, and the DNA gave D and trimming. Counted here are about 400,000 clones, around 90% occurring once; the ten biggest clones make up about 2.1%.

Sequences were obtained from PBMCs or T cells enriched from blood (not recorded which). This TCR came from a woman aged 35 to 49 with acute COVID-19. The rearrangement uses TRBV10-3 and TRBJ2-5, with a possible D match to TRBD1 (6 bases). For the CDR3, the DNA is TGTGCCATCAGGATGAACAGGGACGGGGTCCAAGAGACCCAGTACTTC. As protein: CAIRMNRDGVQETQYF.